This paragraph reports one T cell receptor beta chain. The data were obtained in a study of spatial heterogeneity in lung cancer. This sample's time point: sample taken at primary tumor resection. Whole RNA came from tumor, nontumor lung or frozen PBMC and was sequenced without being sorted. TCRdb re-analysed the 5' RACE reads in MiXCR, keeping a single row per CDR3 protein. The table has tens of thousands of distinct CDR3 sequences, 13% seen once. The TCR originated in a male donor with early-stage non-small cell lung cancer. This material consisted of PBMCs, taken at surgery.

The CDR3 sequence: CASGAGELFNEQFF. DNA of the CDR3: TGTGCCAGCGGCGCGGGAGAGCTTTTCAATGAGCAGTTCTTC. J is TRBJ2-1 and V is TRBV9; 7 bases map to TRBD2. With V trimmed by 7 bases and J by 6 bases, 10 bases remained unmatched. The CDR3 consists of 14 residues. Germline CDR1 and CDR2: SGDLS and YYNGEE. The full variable domain, with the rest looked up from reference TRBV9 and TRBJ2-1, is DSGVTQTPKHLITATGQRVTLRCSPRSGDLSVYWYQQSLDQGLQFLIQYYNGEERAKGNILERFSAQQFPDLHSELNLSSLELGDSALYFCASGAGELFNEQFFGPGTRLTVL.